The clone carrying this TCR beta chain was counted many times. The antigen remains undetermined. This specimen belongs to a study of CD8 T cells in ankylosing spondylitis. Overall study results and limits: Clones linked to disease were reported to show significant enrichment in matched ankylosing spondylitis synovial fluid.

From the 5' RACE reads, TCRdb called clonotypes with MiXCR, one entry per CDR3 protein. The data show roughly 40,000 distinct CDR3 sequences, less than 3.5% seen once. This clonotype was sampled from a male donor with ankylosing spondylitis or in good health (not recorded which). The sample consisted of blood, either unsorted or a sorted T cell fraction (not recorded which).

For the CDR3, the DNA is TGTGCCAGCAGCGGGGGACGGGCCAATTCACCCCTCCACTTT. This gives the protein CASSGGRANSPLHF. This rearrangement joins TRBV9 to TRBJ1-6; tentatively, D is TRBD1 (5 bases). CDR1 and CDR2 from the germline V gene are SGDLS and YYNGEE. The CDR3 is made up of 14 amino acids. V lost 3 bases, J lost 7 bases, and 11 bases lay in between.